Below, 14 T cell receptor beta chains from the same sample are listed, as sequenced in a study of high-grade serous ovarian cancer treatment subgroups. Produced via immunoSEQ multiplex PCR; TCRdb's table is partial and in-frame only. The data hold 300 or so clones, with roughly 80% observed a single time. The tumor samples were collected prior to definitive surgery or chemotherapy. Sequencing was carried out using tumor tissue. All receptors come from a human donor with high-grade serous ovarian cancer.

This clone counts as hyperexpanded. This chain links TRBV7-8 with TRBJ1-1; 7 nucleotides match TRBD1. The CDR3 has 13 amino acids. Germline V gene lookup returns CDR1 SGHVS and CDR2 FQNEAQ. The ends lost 4 bases at V and 1 base at J; junction bases unmatched: 0. The CDR3 DNA sequence: TGTGCCAGCAGCTACAGGGGGAACACTGAAGCTTTCTTT. It is translated as CASSYRGNTEAFF.

A note on this clone: The sample carries other DNA sequences with the same CDR3. This rearrangement joins TRBV7-2 to TRBJ2-5; D not certain. The germline V gene has CDR1 SGHTA and CDR2 FQGNSA. Trimming took 6 bases from V and 2 from J, leaving 4 bases between them. CDR3 length equals 11 residues. Here the CDR3 DNA reads TGTGCCAGCAGTTCACAAGAGACCCAGTACTTC. Its protein is CASSSQETQYF.

This chain uses TRBV27 with TRBJ2-6; D unresolved. V was shortened by 5 bases and J by 5 bases, with 19 bases between the two germline ends. Germline V gene lookup returns CDR1 MNHEY and CDR2 SMNVEV (reference sequence). CDR3 length: 17 residues. This CDR3 reads CASSDIPLQSRANVLTF. CDR3 nucleotides: TGTGCCAGCAGTGATATTCCGCTACAAAGTCGGGCCAACGTCCTGACTTTC.

The rearrangement uses TRBV11-3 and TRBJ2-3; D is perhaps TRBD1 or TRBD2 (5 bases each). Trimming removed 5 bases at V and 4 bases at J, with 10 bases between. Germline CDR1 and CDR2: SGHNT and YENEEA. The CDR3 extends over 13 amino acids. CDR3 coding DNA: TGTGCCAGCAGCCCCGAGGGGTCAGATACGCAGTATTTT. Encoded protein: CASSPEGSDTQYF.

This chain joins TRBV5-5 and TRBJ2-3; D remains unclear. V was trimmed by 0 bases and J by 2 bases, leaving 13 bases between them. Germline assignment: CDR1 SGHKS and CDR2 YYEKEE (reference sequence). The CDR3 contains 16 residues. The chain's CDR3 is CASSLEMFPDTDTQYF. The DNA of the CDR3 is TGTGCCAGCAGCTTGGAAATGTTCCCTGACACAGATACGCAGTATTTT.

This chain joins TRBV7-2 and TRBJ1-5; D may be TRBD1 (6 bases). This CDR3 is built from 12 residues. V lost 5 bases to trimming and J lost 9 bases, with 11 bases between them. Germline V lookup: CDR1 SGHTA, CDR2 FQGNSA. CDR3 protein: CASSLIGGPQHF. In DNA, the CDR3 is TGTGCCAGCAGCCTGATAGGGGGGCCCCAGCATTTT.

J is TRBJ2-1 and V is TRBV7-2, with 8 positions matching TRBD1. Trimming cost V 1 base and J 7 bases; bases outside gene matches: 6. The germline V gene has CDR1 SGHTA and CDR2 FQGNSA. CDR3 size: 15 residues. CDR3 region: CASSLGGQVLNEQFF. CDR3 DNA sequence: TGTGCCAGCAGCTTAGGGGGACAGGTACTTAATGAGCAGTTCTTC.

With respect to this clone: One end of the junction is discordant with germline, which a read error may explain. This chain connects TRBV19 to TRBJ1-5; D unresolved. The CDR3 consists of 12 residues. Germline CDR1 reads LNHDA; CDR2 reads SQIVND (reference sequence). CDR3 nucleotides: TGTGCCAATAGTATAAGAGAGGTCCCCCAGCATTTT. Translation gives CANSIREVPQHF.

The rearrangement joins TRBV6-5 to TRBJ1-2; D unclear. Trimming shortened V by 2 bases and J by 8 bases, and 6 bases separated the two germline ends. This CDR3 region has 11 residues. CDR1 and CDR2 from the germline V gene are MNHEY and SVGAGI. CDR3 bases: TGTGCCAGCAGTTACGGGGTGGGCTACACCTTC. Amino acid sequence: CASSYGVGYTF.

The rearrangement joins TRBV7-3 to TRBJ2-3, with 7 positions matching TRBD2. Germline CDR1 SGHTA, CDR2 FQGTGA. The CDR3 loop spans 16 amino acids. V lost 5 bases and J lost 1; bases outside the gene matches: 9. This CDR3 reads CASSLVGGRGTDTQYF. Here the CDR3 DNA reads TGTGCCAGCAGCCTCGTCGGGGGGAGGGGCACAGATACGCAGTATTTT.

J is TRBJ2-7 and V is TRBV19; D not certain. This CDR3 is built from 14 residues. CDR1 and CDR2 from the germline V gene are LNHDA and SQIVND (reference sequence). Trimming stripped 6 bases from V and 5 bases from J, with 17 bases between. The CDR3 DNA follows: TGTGCCAGTAGCCCGGTTCTAGTGGCCGACGAGCAGTACTTC. Translated: CASSPVLVADEQYF.

The count of this clone is one. The chain employs TRBV4-2 and TRBJ1-2; TRBD1 is a possible D gene (5 bases). Between the trimmed V and J ends, which lost 1 base and 2 bases, there was a span of 8 bases. The CDR3 totals 14 residues. Germline V gene data show CDR1 as LGHNA and CDR2 as YNFKEQ. This chain's CDR3 is CASSQVQGNYGYTF. CDR3 sequence (DNA): TGTGCCAGCAGCCAAGTCCAGGGAAACTATGGCTACACCTTC.

The chain recombines TRBV20-1 with TRBJ2-7; D call uncertain. V lost 5 bases and J 4 bases, leaving 9 bases between the germline ends. CDR3 size: 11 residues. CDR1 is DFQATT, CDR2 SNEGSKA, per germline (reference sequence). Here the CDR3 DNA reads TGCAGTGCTGGCCTAGGGTACGAGCAGTACTTC. It encodes CSAGLGYEQYF.

CDR3 protein: CASSERDGDNSPLHF. The CDR3 DNA reads as TGCGCCAGCAGCGAGCGGGACGGCGATAATTCACCCCTCCACTTT. The chain uses TRBV4-3 and TRBJ1-6; TRBD1 is a possible D gene (5 bases). The CDR3 totals 15 residues. V dropped 5 bases and J dropped 5 bases, with 13 bases sitting between them. Germline V gene lookup returns CDR1 LGHNA and CDR2 YSLEER.